This entry concerns a single TCR beta chain. Here immunoSEQ multiplex PCR was the method, and the copy in TCRdb shows in-frame clones only, minus some. The data show 50,000 to 70,000 clones, roughly two thirds seen once. This specimen belongs to a study of blood T cell repertoires in COVID-19. V lost 3 bases and J lost 8; bases outside the gene matches: 1. Per germline, CDR1 GTSNPN and CDR2 SVGIG (reference sequence). This CDR3 has 11 residues. Across 24 US areas, participants ranged in age from 18 to 89 years. Sequencing was performed on PBMCs or T cells enriched from blood (not recorded which). The sequence derives from a woman aged 60-75 years who had been exposed to COVID-19. The chain employs TRBV30 and TRBJ1-1; 9 bases line up with TRBD1. CDR3 bases: TGTGCCTGGAGCGGACAGGGGGAAGCTTTCTTT. Translation gives CAWSGQGEAFF.